Listed below are T cell receptor beta chains from one sample, sequenced in a study of cytomegalovirus exposure and HLA in healthy donors. The table came from immunoSEQ multiplex PCR; TCRdb's copy has only in-frame clones and leaves some out. The sample lists 210,000 or so clones, approximately 87% occurring once. Specimen: PBMCs. Receptor source: a human donor in good health. Both conserved end residues are part of each CDR3.

CSSSLFASSYNEQFF TRBJ2-1 TRBV7-9
CASSQGTSGTNEQFF TRBJ2-1 TRBV6-1
CASSSRQVAGYTF TRBJ1-2 TRBV27
CAISEDQRSAEAFF TRBJ1-1 TRBV10-3
CASSLVQGQNSETQYF TRBJ2-5 TRBV5-1
CASSPTGGQGEKLFF TRBJ1-4 TRBV9
CASSPTSDRTPYEQYF TRBJ2-7 TRBV7-2
CASRGQGAFVRAFF TRBJ1-1 TRBV6-5
CASRNGYEQYF TRBJ2-7 TRBV6-5
CASSQAGTSGYNEQFF TRBJ2-1 TRBV4-1
CVSSPAENTEAFF TRBJ1-1 TRBV18
CASSLGSNYEQYF TRBJ2-7 TRBV7-6
CASTLQGNTEAFF TRBJ1-1 TRBV5-5
CASSSAGTGYSRINTEAFF TRBJ1-1 TRBV7-9
CASSGKSGHLLSYEQYF TRBJ2-7 TRBV6-1
CASSYGAGAPYEQYF TRBJ2-7 TRBV6-5
CASSSSGALYEQYF TRBJ2-7 TRBV7-3
CASSADPGLAGYSYEQYF TRBJ2-7 TRBV9
CASSPPTRQRGNTIYF TRBJ1-3 TRBV28
CASSEFTSLEQYF TRBJ2-7 TRBV25-1
CASSGIQGTNYGYTF TRBJ1-2 TRBV2
CASSPGLLTADTQYF TRBJ2-3 TRBV7-9
CASSLASIAPYEQYF TRBJ2-7 TRBV7-9
CASSQAGHNYGYTF TRBJ1-2 TRBV4-3
CASSLDRDRETNEKLFF TRBJ1-4 TRBV7-9
CASRPGQGGYEQYF TRBJ2-7 TRBV10-2
CASRPTSENLYEQYF TRBJ2-7 TRBV6-6
CASSLSITTFLFEQYF TRBJ2-7 TRBV27
CSSSLVGTGGNQPQHF TRBJ1-5 TRBV7-9
CAWINRGEAEAFF TRBJ1-1 TRBV30
CASSLGVGNQPQHF TRBJ1-5 TRBV5-5
CASSSRRANEKLFF TRBJ1-4 TRBV25-1
CASSPQRTSPGDEQFF TRBJ2-1 TRBV19
CASSPRTSGRVEQYF TRBJ2-7 TRBV18
CASSPWTGKNTEAFF TRBJ1-1 TRBV28
CASSESLEGPNYGYTF TRBJ1-2 TRBV6-1
CASSLDLTDTQYF TRBJ2-3 TRBV11-3
CASSIGSLASTDTQYF TRBJ2-3 TRBV19